These 27 T cell receptor beta chains originate from one sample sequenced in a study of blood T cell repertoires in COVID-19. Libraries were prepared by immunoSEQ multiplex PCR; TCRdb keeps only in-frame clonotypes and omits some of them. This repertoire shows 30,000 to 45,000 clones, roughly 78% found once; its top ten account for 33%. Sequenced material: peripheral blood. These receptors were obtained from a man in his sixties with acute or convalescent COVID-19.

This clone has only a few counts. A much larger clone lies one base from this, so it may be a read error. Additional DNA sequences in this sample encode the identical CDR3. This CDR3 is CASSLRYEQYF. The CDR3 DNA follows: TGTGCCAGCAGCCTAAGATACGAGCAGTACTTC. V is TRBV7-9 and J is TRBJ2-7; D gene uncertain. Germline V gives CDR1 SEHNR, CDR2 FQNEAQ (reference sequence). The V gene lost 5 bases and the J gene lost 4 bases, with 6 bases spanning the gap. The CDR3 totals 11 residues.

This chain connects TRBV5-1 to TRBJ2-5; 7 bases align to TRBD1. The CDR3 spans 15 residues. The germline V gene has CDR1 SGHRS and CDR2 YFSETQ. V shed 4 bases, J shed 1 base, and the junction held 7 bases outside the gene matches. The DNA for the CDR3 is TGCGCCAGCAGCATACAGGGGCTACCCCAAGAGACCCAGTACTTC. Its translation: CASSIQGLPQETQYF.

This clone was recorded once. This chain joins TRBV6-1 and TRBJ1-5; 8 nucleotides agree with TRBD1. Germline V gives CDR1 MNHNS, CDR2 SASEGT. The CDR3 is made up of 18 amino acids. Losses at the gene ends were 1 base for V and 1 base for J; bases not matched to a gene: 9. As DNA, the CDR3 is TGTGCCAGCAGTGAAGGGGCGGCAGGGGGCCGGAGCAATCAGCCCCAGCATTTT. Protein sequence: CASSEGAAGGRSNQPQHF.

The chain is built from TRBV6-5 and TRBJ2-1; 8 bases are a match to TRBD2. The germline CDR1 and CDR2 sequences are MNHEY and SVGAGI. V gave up 0 bases and J gave up 9 bases; unmatched junction bases: 4. The CDR3 extends over 14 amino acids. The CDR3 DNA follows: TGTGCCAGCAGTTACTCGAGGACTAGCACTGAGCAGTTCTTC. This sequence encodes CASSYSRTSTEQFF.

This clone was counted between two and nine times. The gene calls are TRBV28 and TRBJ1-4; 7 nucleotides agree with TRBD1. Germline CDR1 reads MDHEN; CDR2 reads SYDVKM. The V and J ends lost 6 bases and 5 bases, in that order; junction bases with no gene match: 18. The CDR3 runs to 18 residues. The CDR3 loop is CASSSGQVLLTRNEKLFF. Written as DNA, the CDR3 is TGTGCCAGCAGCTCTGGACAGGTGCTACTTACCAGGAATGAAAAACTGTTTTTT.

The chain recombines TRBV6-5 with TRBJ2-1; D is unresolved. Deletions cut 5 bases from V and 8 bases from J, with 13 bases between. The CDR3 is 13 residues long. In germline, CDR1 is MNHEY, CDR2 SVGAGI. The CDR3 region is CASSPTIFDEQFF. In nucleotides, the CDR3 is TGTGCCAGCAGTCCTACGATTTTCGATGAGCAGTTCTTC.

V is TRBV11-2 and J is TRBJ1-3, with 7 bases lining up with TRBD1. This CDR3 comprises 16 residues. The germline gives CDR1 SGHAT, CDR2 FQNNGV. V lost 1 base to trimming and J lost 4 bases; unmatched junction nucleotides: 7. This chain's CDR3 is CASSLARQGEGNTIYF. CDR3 nucleotides: TGTGCCAGCAGCTTAGCCCGACAGGGCGAAGGAAACACCATATATTTT.

The chain carries TRBV6-6 and TRBJ1-2; no clear D gene. Looked up from germline, CDR1 is MNHNY and CDR2 is SVGAGI (reference sequence). V lost 2 bases and J 8 bases, leaving 15 bases between the germline ends. The CDR3 totals 14 residues. The CDR3 region is CASSYEARVGGYTF. DNA of the CDR3: TGTGCCAGCAGTTACGAGGCTCGGGTCGGCGGCTACACCTTC.

The V and J genes are TRBV11-3 and TRBJ2-1, with 14 bases fitting TRBD2. Germline trimming cut 3 bases from V and 8 bases from J; bases unmatched to any gene: 9. The CDR3 has 17 amino acids. The V gene's germline CDR1 is SGHNT and CDR2 YENEEA. The CDR3 coding sequence is TGTGCCAGCAGCTTCCAGGGACTAGCGGGAGTAGGTGATGAGCAGTTCTTC. Translation gives CASSFQGLAGVGDEQFF.

The table lists this clone with a few counts. The V call is TRBV11-3, the J call TRBJ2-1, with 13 nucleotides matching TRBD2. CDR3 size: 15 residues. J was trimmed by 8 bases and V by 5 bases; bases with no gene match: 6. Germline assignment: CDR1 SGHNT and CDR2 YENEEA. CDR3 region: CASSPGLAGRDEQFF. The DNA for the CDR3 is TGTGCCAGCAGCCCGGGACTAGCGGGACGGGATGAGCAGTTCTTC.

This clone has at least ten counts. This chain links TRBV6-2 or TRBV6-3 with TRBJ2-5; D unresolved. The CDR3 sequence is 12 residues long. V was clipped by 6 bases and J by 5 bases, with 10 bases between them. Germline V gene lookup returns CDR1 MNHEY and CDR2 SVGEGT. CDR3 nucleotides: TGTGCCAGCAGCCGCGCATCGGAGACCCAGTACTTC. Its protein product is CASSRASETQYF.

This chain joins TRBV7-8 and TRBJ2-7; the D gene is possibly TRBD1 (5 bases). Trimming stripped 2 bases from V and 1 base from J, with 12 bases between. This CDR3 is 15 amino acids long. The germline V gene has CDR1 SGHVS and CDR2 FQNEAQ. The CDR3 loop is CASSLSVTVSYEQYF. The CDR3 DNA reads as TGTGCCAGCAGCTTATCCGTGACAGTATCCTACGAGCAGTACTTC.

The chain carries TRBV6-5 and TRBJ2-7, with TRBD1 as a possible D gene (6 bases). There are 14 residues in the CDR3. CDR1 and CDR2 from the germline V gene are MNHEY and SVGAGI. V lost 1 base and J lost 6, with 13 bases in between. CDR3 in DNA: TGTGCCAGCAGTTACTTAGGGGGAGAATTCGAGCAGTACTTC. Its translation: CASSYLGGEFEQYF.

The chain couples TRBV29-1 to TRBJ2-1, with 11 nucleotides matching TRBD2. Germline lookup yields CDR1 SQVTM and CDR2 ANQGSEA. CDR3 length: 18 amino acids. After removal of 3 bases from V and 0 bases from J, the junction contained 10 bases not matched to a gene. This CDR3 is CSVEEVAGGPSSYNEQFF. CDR3 bases: TGCAGCGTTGAGGAGGTAGCGGGAGGGCCTAGCTCCTACAATGAGCAGTTCTTC.

This clone showed up just a few times. The CDR3 region has the DNA TGTGCCAGCAGTTTACTTCACCCGGGACAGGCTAACTATGGCTACACCTTC. It yields the protein CASSLLHPGQANYGYTF. J is TRBJ1-2 and V is TRBV28; 8 nucleotides match TRBD1. CDR3 length: 17 residues. Germline CDR1 is MDHEN and CDR2 is SYDVKM. Losses at the gene ends were 2 bases for V and 0 bases for J; bases not matched to a gene: 8.

The V call is TRBV24-1, the J call TRBJ1-2; 7 bases map to TRBD1. The V and J ends lost 11 bases and 7 bases, in that order; junction bases with no gene match: 9. CDR1 and CDR2 (germline): KGHDR, SFDVKD. This CDR3 comprises 12 residues. CDR3 region: CAIEQGSGGYTF. The CDR3 DNA reads as TGTGCCATCGAACAGGGGTCGGGTGGCTACACCTTC.

In this sample, this clone turned up a few times. The chain combines TRBV6-2 or TRBV6-3 with TRBJ1-1; possibly TRBD1 for D (5 bases). The CDR3 is made up of 15 amino acids. Germline lookup yields CDR1 MNHEY and CDR2 SVGEGT. The V end lost 5 bases, the J end lost 0 bases, and 13 bases lay between the germline ends. CDR3 loop: CASSRARQMNTEAFF. CDR3 in DNA: TGTGCCAGCAGTCGAGCCAGACAGATGAACACTGAAGCTTTCTTT.

The chain combines TRBV11-3 with TRBJ2-5, with 8 nucleotides matching TRBD2. The CDR3 sequence is 16 residues long. J was trimmed by 2 bases and V by 1 base; bases with no gene match: 6. In germline, CDR1 is SGHNT, CDR2 YENEEA. CDR3 coding DNA: TGTGCCAGCAGCTTAGTAGGACTAGCTTTTCAAGAGACCCAGTACTTC. Translated, it gives CASSLVGLAFQETQYF. Full variable domain (remainder filled in from reference TRBV11-3 and TRBJ2-5): EAGVVQSPRYKIIEKKQPVAFWCNPISGHNTLYWYLQNLGQGPELLIRYENEEAVDDSQLPKDRFSAERLKGVDSTLKIQPAELGDSAVYLCASSLVGLAFQETQYFGPGTRLLVL.

J is TRBJ2-5 and V is TRBV6-1; 7 bases are a match to TRBD2. CDR1 is MNHNS, CDR2 SASEGT, per germline. Trimming at V came to 3 bases and at J to 0 bases, leaving 1 base not matched to a gene. This CDR3 contains 14 residues. The CDR3 DNA follows: TGTGCCAGCAGTGAGGGAGGGAACCAAGAGACCCAGTACTTC. It translates to CASSEGGNQETQYF.

The chain recombines TRBV12-3 or TRBV12-4 with TRBJ1-2; D unclear. Trimming took 7 bases from V and 8 from J, leaving 14 bases between them. The CDR3 contains 12 residues. CDR3 in DNA: TGTGCCAGCACTCCTAGTGAGGTCGGCTACACCTTC. Translation gives CASTPSEVGYTF.

The rearrangement uses TRBV15 and TRBJ2-7; the match to TRBD1 covers 12 bases. This CDR3 is built from 16 residues. CDR1 LNHNV and CDR2 YYDKDF come from the germline V gene (reference sequence). After removal of 2 bases from V and 6 bases from J, the junction contained 8 bases not matched to a gene. The CDR3 DNA follows: TGTGCCACCAGCAGAAACACCGGGACAGGGGGCGGCGAGCAGTACTTC. Its protein product is CATSRNTGTGGGEQYF. Full variable domain (outside the CDR3, taken from reference TRBV15 and TRBJ2-7): DAMVIQNPRYQVTQFGKPVTLSCSQTLNHNVMYWYQQKSSQAPKLLFHYYDKDFNNEADTPDNFQSRRPNTSFCFLDIRSPGLGDTAMYLCATSRNTGTGGGEQYFGPGTRLTVT.

J is TRBJ2-7 and V is TRBV27; D remains unclear. This CDR3 has 16 amino acids. Germline assignment: CDR1 MNHEY and CDR2 SMNVEV (reference sequence). V was clipped by 4 bases and J by 4 bases, with 20 bases between them. CDR3 DNA sequence: TGTGCCAGCAGTTCCGATACCCCTCTCTCCGGGTACGAGCAGTACTTC. The encoded protein is CASSSDTPLSGYEQYF.

The chain couples TRBV4-1 to TRBJ2-2; 9 nucleotides match TRBD2. The trim removed 0 bases at V and 6 bases at J, leaving 14 bases unmatched. The CDR3 totals 19 residues. CDR1 is MGHRA and CDR2 is YSYEKL in the germline V gene. As DNA, the CDR3 is TGCGCCAGCAGCCAAGATCCCGGGATGGCGGGAGGGAGGGCCGGGGAGCTGTTTTTT. Protein product: CASSQDPGMAGGRAGELFF.

The chain employs TRBV19 and TRBJ2-1; TRBD2 agrees at 13 bases. Germline V gene data show CDR1 as LNHDA and CDR2 as SQIVND (reference sequence). This CDR3 has 15 amino acids. J lost 9 bases, V lost 1 base, and 3 bases had no gene match. CDR3 bases: TGTGCCAGTAGTATAGGCGGGACTAGCGGGGCTGAGCAGTTCTTC. Translated: CASSIGGTSGAEQFF.

The gene calls are TRBV4-3 and TRBJ1-6, with TRBD1 matching 9 bases. The CDR3 runs 16 residues. V trimming: 1 base; J trimming: 9 bases; junction bases outside the gene matches: 7. Germline V lookup: CDR1 LGHNA, CDR2 YSLEER. CDR3 protein: CASSQAAGTGTSPLHF. CDR3 bases: TGCGCCAGCAGCCAAGCGGCGGGGACAGGGACTTCACCCCTCCACTTT.

The CDR3 loop is CASSKQQGASYGYTF. In nucleotides, the CDR3 is TGTGCCAGCAGTAAACAACAGGGGGCGAGCTATGGCTACACCTTC. V gene TRBV6-2 or TRBV6-3 combines with J gene TRBJ1-2; 9 bases are a match to TRBD1. Germline V gene data show CDR1 as MNHEY and CDR2 as SVGEGT. The CDR3 is made up of 15 amino acids. Germline trimming cut 5 bases from V and 4 bases from J; bases unmatched to any gene: 8.

The count of this clone is one. This chain links TRBV7-2 with TRBJ2-5, with D maybe TRBD2 (6 bases). Germline CDR1 SGHTA, CDR2 FQGNSA. V gave up 4 bases and J gave up 7 bases, with 16 bases separating them. This CDR3 comprises 14 residues. This chain's CDR3 is CASSSPMGGGTQYF. The CDR3 DNA is TGTGCCAGCAGCTCCCCGATGGGGGGAGGGACCCAGTACTTC.